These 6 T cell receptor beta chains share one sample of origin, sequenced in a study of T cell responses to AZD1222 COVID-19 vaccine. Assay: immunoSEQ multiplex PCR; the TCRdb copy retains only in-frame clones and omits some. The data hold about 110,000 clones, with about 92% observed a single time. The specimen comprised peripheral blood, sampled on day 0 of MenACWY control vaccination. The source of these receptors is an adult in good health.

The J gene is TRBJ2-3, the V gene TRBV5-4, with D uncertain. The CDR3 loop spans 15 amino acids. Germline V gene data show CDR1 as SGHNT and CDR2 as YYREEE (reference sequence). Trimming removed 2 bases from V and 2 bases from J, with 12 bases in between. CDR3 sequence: CASSFDADNTDTQYF. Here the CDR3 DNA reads TGTGCCAGCAGCTTCGATGCTGACAACACAGATACGCAGTATTTT.

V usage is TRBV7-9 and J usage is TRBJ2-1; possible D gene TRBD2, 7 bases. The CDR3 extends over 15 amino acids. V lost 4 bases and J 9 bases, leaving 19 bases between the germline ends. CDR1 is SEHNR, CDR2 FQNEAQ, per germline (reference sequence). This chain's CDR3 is CASSYEVGGGTEQFF. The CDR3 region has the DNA TGTGCCAGCAGCTACGAAGTGGGCGGGGGCACTGAGCAGTTCTTC.

In nucleotides, the CDR3 is TGTGCCAGCAGCGGCACAGGGGAAGGTCAGCCCCAGCATTTT. This codes for CASSGTGEGQPQHF. The rearrangement links TRBV3-1 (or the pseudogene TRBV3-2) to TRBJ1-5, with 7 bases identical to TRBD1. Per the germline V gene, CDR1 is LGHDT and CDR2 is YNNKEL (reference sequence). CDR3 length: 14 residues. The J segment lost 6 bases and the V segment lost 5 bases, leaving 7 bases of the junction unmatched.

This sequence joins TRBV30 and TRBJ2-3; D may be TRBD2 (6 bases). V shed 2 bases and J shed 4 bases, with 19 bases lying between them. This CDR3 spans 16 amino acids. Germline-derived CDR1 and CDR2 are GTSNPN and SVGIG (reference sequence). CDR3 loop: CAWSFGRSGEADTQYF. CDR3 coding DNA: TGTGCCTGGAGTTTCGGCCGATCGGGGGAGGCAGATACGCAGTATTTT.

The DNA of the CDR3 is TGTGCCAGCAGCTTAGAGGGGGGACAGGGAAGGTTGAACACTGAAGCTTTCTTT. It is translated as CASSLEGGQGRLNTEAFF. The J gene is TRBJ1-1, the V gene TRBV7-8; 9 nucleotides align to TRBD1. CDR3 length: 18 amino acids. Germline loops: CDR1 SGHVS, CDR2 FQNEAQ. V was clipped by 1 base and J by 0 bases; unmatched bases: 9.

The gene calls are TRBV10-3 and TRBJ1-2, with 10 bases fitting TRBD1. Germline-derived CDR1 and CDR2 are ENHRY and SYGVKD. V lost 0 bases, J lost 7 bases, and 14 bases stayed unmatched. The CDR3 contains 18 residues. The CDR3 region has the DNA TGTGCCATCAGTGAGTCGTTGGGACAGGGGAAGACTACGTTTGGCTACACCTTC. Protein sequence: CAISESLGQGKTTFGYTF.